This T cell receptor beta chain was found in a study of cytomegalovirus exposure and HLA in healthy donors (TCRdb year 2017). Regarding the study in general: An earlier analysis of roughly 500 of the donors reported about 300 Gb of sequence data and 117 million unique TCR beta sequences obtained from 150 million to 200 million T cells. An early release that covered about 640 HLA-typed donors contained around 330 gigabases of sequencing data and 70 million to 100 million unique TCR sequences. The genetic ancestry cluster associated with self-reported Caucasian donors included 70% to 85% of the 300 to 400 genotyped donors. The study aimed to test whether signatures of past pathogen exposure could be identified by cataloging public T cell receptors. The T cell repertoires of several hundred subjects were profiled by immunosequencing and related to cytomegalovirus serostatus. A separate validation cohort of about 110 different subjects was used in addition to the roughly 700-subject first cohort. To predict cytomegalovirus infection status, the study brought together high-throughput TCR immunosequencing, statistical association of individual TCRs with disease status, and machine learning. In a later analysis, previously published TCR beta repertoires from 550 to 700 donors were re-analyzed and high-resolution HLA genotyping was added so that TCR occurrence patterns could be studied. Rather than drawing on any new phenotypic data, the later analysis identified candidate immune exposures from TCR beta sequences and the way those sequences occurred across donors. To decide whether each TCR beta V gene segment behaved as functional or pseudogenic, an earlier analysis of 587 of the donors relied on high-throughput TCR beta sequencing. Donor age, sex, ethnicity and CMV serostatus were collected together with the repertoire data. Genome-wide SNP genotypes for about 60% of the roughly 700 donors were used in a later genetic analysis, which treated that subset as a discovery cohort. All discovery cohort repertoires had been generated on a single sequencing platform. Class I and class II HLA loci were covered by the typing at four-digit resolution. The number of donors typed differed by locus, with roughly 629-640 for A, B, C, DRB1 and DQB1, roughly 520 for DQA1, 600 to 610 for DPA1, and some 450 for DPB1. Roughly 5 DR-DQ haplotypes were treated as single units for association and clustering because of strong linkage in the cohort. Among 398 genotyped donors of the cohort, an average of roughly 230,000 unique TCR beta nucleotide sequences was sequenced per donor, of which about 19% were non-productive.

Based on the germline V gene, the CDR1 and CDR2 sequences are SGHNT and YENEEA. The CDR3 starts with the cysteine, ends with the phenylalanine, and has 15 residues. The entry retains the CDR3 DNA only, 45 bases that are in frame from base 1. Relative to germline, V is missing 1 base and J is missing 8 bases, with 0 bases of the junction outside any gene match. In total, roughly 670 healthy bone marrow donors made up the cohort. Cohort members were all nominally healthy when sampled, although unrecorded immune exposures were likely present. The donor tested CMV seronegative, placing the donor among the 350 or so seronegative members of the cohort. Each donor provided a peripheral blood sample, and peripheral blood mononuclear cells were used for TCR beta sequencing. Genomic DNA extraction from the blood cell samples was performed with the Qiagen DNeasy Blood Extraction Kit. The paper's findings and limits, for the study overall: While some public TCRs were present in many individuals, most TCR sequences turned up only very rarely across donors. A further reported finding was that TCR beta sequences accurately predicted the HLA-A and HLA-B alleles for most subjects in the first cohort. Sequencing depth was assumed to be roughly uniform across donors in the presence/absence analyses, though that assumption may not hold. A cluster of highly shared sequence variants was judged likely to be a technical artifact of the sequencing pipeline. In an earlier analysis of over 550 of the donors, most TCR beta V segments were observed in productive rearrangements about 87% or about 30% of the time, broadly matching IMGT annotations. Linkage disequilibrium might explain the correlated functional status among segregating V segments, but an unknown experimental factor could not be ruled out. According to a later analysis, TCR association rates differed among HLA loci, with DRB1 alleles showing the most associated TCRs and HLA-C alleles showing the fewest. This cohort had only TCR beta chains sequenced, and the lack of alpha or paired-chain data limited which features could be detected. In a later analysis, HLA-associated TCR beta chains were found to be more clonally expanded and to have lower generation probabilities than equally common non-associated chains. Because counts were too low, seventeen rarely observed V segments, including chromosome 9 orphons, were left out of the earlier analysis of 587 of the donors. In the study, approximately 160 TCR beta chains were listed as associated with cytomegalovirus. V-gene and J-gene trimming of TCR beta chains was associated with a missense DCLRE1C variant in a later genetic analysis, and the association was replicated in an independent cohort. In a later analysis, some 18,000 TCR beta sequences were associated with specific HLA alleles at a false discovery rate of 0.05. The classifier was reported to diagnose cytomegalovirus status with high specificity and sensitivity in both the original cohort and the validation cohort. Strong co-occurrence of HLA alleles, especially DR and DQ, made assigning TCR associations to individual alleles difficult. Several of the top co-occurrence clusters appeared to be linked to parvovirus B19, influenza, CMV and Epstein-Barr virus, according to a later analysis. A later genetic analysis reported fewer N-insertions in productive TCRs among donors in an Asian-associated ancestry cluster than the roughly 720-donor mean. HLA typing was unavailable for some donors at each locus, so association tests used only the typed subset. According to a later analysis, most CMV-associated TCR beta chains appeared to be HLA-restricted, and the HLA associations seemed to be driven largely by CMV exposure. Some IMGT-functional V segments, including TRBV6-2 and TRBV6-3, could not be told apart with the 87-base-pair reads, so those segments were excluded. According to the authors, the approach could potentially be generalized to other disease states and immunological phenotypes. CMV serostatus was the only immune exposure information available for the cohort. A few of the identified cytomegalovirus-associated TCR beta chains were confirmed in vitro to be specific for cytomegalovirus antigens.

To note about this clone: Its antigen specificity is not known. Base qualities are not at hand, and no much larger clone is one base apart.

Library generation was performed with the immunoSEQ multiplex PCR assay. For the multiplex PCR, a mixture combining 60 forward primers for TCR Vbeta segments and 13 reverse primers for TCR Jbeta segments was used. A multiplex PCR assay on genomic DNA amplified the CDR3 region of rearranged TCR beta genes. On the Illumina HiSeq System, the amplified TCR beta libraries were sequenced as 87-base-pair reads. On the study's bioinformatics: In a later analysis, tens of millions of unique TCR beta chains were counted across the roughly 610 repertoires, and roughly 11 million of these chains were shared by at least two donors. A nearest-neighbor algorithm error-corrected the raw reads and collapsed the reads into unique sequences, merging closely related sequences to remove PCR and sequencing errors. CDR3 sequences were aligned to IMGT reference sequences to assign V, D and J gene segments. For a sequence to be retained, at least a six-nucleotide match to both a V gene segment and a J gene segment was required. A rearrangement counted as productive if the CDR3 had no stop codons and remained in frame with V and J, and every other rearrangement counted as non-productive. Following IMGT convention, CDR3 was defined as the stretch from the second conserved V-encoded cysteine up to the conserved J-encoded phenylalanine. The earlier analysis of about 640 of the donors excluded any sequence lacking an unambiguous match to a single V gene segment. In an earlier analysis of around 590 of the donors, a V segment was called functional when productive rearrangements were above 56.7%, and segregating when the standard deviation between donors exceeded 5%. A statistical classification framework was built for diagnosing cytomegalovirus status from the catalog of TCR beta chain sequences. A later analysis assigned V and J genes by comparing TCR nucleotide sequences with IMGT/GENE-DB human TR gene sequences. In a later analysis, CDR3 sequences and most-parsimonious VDJ recombination scenarios were assigned using the TCRdist pipeline. A later analysis defined each TCR beta chain by its CDR3 amino acid sequence plus V-gene family, and excluded reads lacking a unique V-gene family. A later analysis removed 500 to 650 highly shared, low-generation-probability nucleotide sequences to deal with suspected cross-contamination and a sequencing artifact. A later analysis calculated a clonal expansion index for each public chain from normalized within-repertoire ranks of inferred template counts. In a later analysis, generation probabilities were computed using a VDJ recombination model fitted to out-of-frame rearrangements, and the results were checked against IGoR. Hypergeometric tests were used in a later analysis to score TCR-TCR, TCR-HLA and TCR-CMV co-occurrence, with a repertoire-size bias correction applied to the TCR pairs. In a later analysis, false discovery rates were estimated by permuting HLA or CMV assignments 20 times. A later analysis grouped co-occurring TCRs with DBSCAN, adding TCRdist sequence similarity when clustering within HLA-allele-positive subsets. Co-occurrence clustering excluded repertoires with fewer than 30,000 or more than 120,000 public chains, plus five with anomalous nucleotide sharing. As stored in TCRdb, this immuneACCESS dataset retains in-frame rearrangements with V and J assigned. A fraction of the clones does not appear; measured against another copy, unresolved V genes explain less than half of the discrepancy, and the remainder lacks a known reason. Clone size and the V and J calls come from that table; the DNA yielded D and trimming. For this sample there are tens of thousands of clones; 75% to 85% appear just once. 1.5% to 2% of the sample belongs to the ten largest clones.

The source is a young woman in good health and CMV-seronegative. The sequencing input was PBMCs. Recombination connected TRBV11-3 to TRBJ2-1; 15 central bases correspond to TRBD2. The bases read TGTGCCAGCAGCTTAGGGACTAGCGGGAGGGATGAGCAGTTCTTC. Its translation is CASSLGTSGRDEQFF.